Listed here is a single T cell receptor (beta chain). The protocol was immunoSEQ multiplex PCR, while the TCRdb copy is restricted to in-frame clones and leaves out a portion. The repertoire has almost 350,000 clones, around 90% of them found once; the top ten carry 3% to 4%. From germline, CDR1 is SGHNT and CDR2 YYREEE (reference sequence). This CDR3 comprises 17 residues. With V trimmed by 0 bases and J by 0 bases, 6 bases remained unmatched. These data are taken from a study of blood T cell repertoires in COVID-19. Sequencing input: peripheral blood. J is TRBJ2-5 and V is TRBV5-4; 9 bases fit TRBD1. The clonotype was recovered from a woman in her sixties or seventies with COVID-19, enrolled during active disease. CDR3 protein: CASSLAVTGGNQETQYF. The CDR3 coding sequence is TGTGCCAGCAGCTTGGCTGTGACAGGGGGGAACCAAGAGACCCAGTACTTC.